These 31 T cell receptor beta chains share one sample of origin, sequenced in a study of graft-versus-host responses after intestinal transplantation (dated by TCRdb to the early 2020s). The method was the immunoSEQ multiplex PCR assay. Entries here come from immuneACCESS through TCRdb and include only in-frame sequences with V and J called. Some clones fail to appear in such tables; in the studies checked, an unresolved V gene covers under half of the shortfall, and the cause of the remainder is unknown. This sample has about 10,000 clones in its table, and almost 95% of those were observed once. Roughly 5.4% of the sample comes from the top ten. Sample: PBMCs, taken about 70 days after transplant. The origin of the receptors is a human patient who received an intestinal transplant, so some T cells may come from the graft donor.

The chain carries TRBV6-5 and TRBJ2-2, with D possibly matching TRBD1 (6 bases). This CDR3 contains 15 residues. Trimming removed 5 bases at V and 4 bases at J, with 14 bases between. Germline-derived CDR1 and CDR2 are MNHEY and SVGAGI. The CDR3 DNA follows: TGTGCCAGCAGTCCTACAATGACAGGCACCGGGGAGCTGTTTTTT. Protein: CASSPTMTGTGELFF.

The rearrangement uses TRBV5-1 and TRBJ2-7, with 7 bases matching TRBD1. V was clipped by 2 bases and J by 2 bases; unmatched bases: 4. Per the germline V gene, CDR1 is SGHRS and CDR2 is YFSETQ. This CDR3 region has 14 residues. The CDR3 nucleotides read TGCGCCAGCAGCTTCTCACAGGGGCCCTACGAGCAGTACTTC. Its protein product is CASSFSQGPYEQYF.

This chain uses TRBV7-9 with TRBJ2-5; 9 bases map to TRBD1. TRBJ2-7 explains the end of the DNA better; the J call may be wrong. Per germline, CDR1 SEHNR and CDR2 FQNEAQ (reference sequence). The CDR3 sequence is 16 residues long. In nucleotides, the CDR3 is TGTGCCACCCAACTTAGGAGGCCGGACAGGGGCTACGAGCAGTACTTC. Translating it yields CATQLRRPDRGYEQYF.

This chain connects TRBV5-1 to TRBJ1-1, with D tentatively TRBD1 (6 bases). Per germline, CDR1 SGHRS and CDR2 YFSETQ. V dropped 0 bases and J dropped 1 base, with 10 bases sitting between them. This CDR3 region has 15 residues. The CDR3: CASSLAGAGNTEAFF. In nucleotides, the CDR3 is TGCGCCAGCAGCTTGGCGGGGGCAGGGAACACTGAAGCTTTCTTT.

This sequence joins TRBV19 and TRBJ2-1; D possibly matches TRBD1 or TRBD2 (6 bases each). Germline values: CDR1 LNHDA, CDR2 SQIVND (reference sequence). This CDR3 has 21 amino acids. CDR3 sequence: CVQQLGGRRLASDSSYNEQFF. CDR3 sequence (DNA): TGTGTCCAGCAATTGGGGGGCAGGCGGCTAGCTTCGGATAGCTCCTACAATGAGCAGTTCTTC.

The rearrangement links TRBV4-1 to TRBJ1-1; D gene ambiguous. The V gene's germline CDR1 is MGHRA and CDR2 YSYEKL. V was cut by 0 bases and J by 2 bases, with 13 bases left in between. The length of the CDR3 is 16 residues. The CDR3 protein is CASSQDREGFNTEAFF. CDR3 nucleotide sequence: TGCGCCAGCAGCCAAGACAGAGAGGGCTTTAACACTGAAGCTTTCTTT.

The chain uses TRBV11-1 and TRBJ1-3; D gene ambiguous. The length of the CDR3 is 14 residues. Trimming removed 3 bases at V and 2 bases at J, with 8 bases between. CDR1 and CDR2 (germline): SGHAT, FQDESV (reference sequence). CDR3 residues: CASSFEQTGNTIYF. For the CDR3, the DNA is TGTGCCAGCAGCTTCGAGCAAACTGGAAACACCATATATTTT.

This chain links TRBV15 with TRBJ2-1; 9 nucleotides agree with TRBD2. The ends lost 5 bases at V and 7 bases at J; junction bases unmatched: 15. This CDR3 is built from 17 residues. Germline-derived CDR1 and CDR2 are LNHNV and YYDKDF (reference sequence). In DNA, the CDR3 is TGTGCCACCAGCGCCCTGGGACTAGCAGGGACTAGAAATGAGCAGTTCTTC. Residues: CATSALGLAGTRNEQFF.

The CDR3 loop is CASSLVTVNTEAFF. The CDR3 nucleotides read TGTGCCAGCAGCTTAGTCACCGTGAACACTGAAGCTTTCTTT. The V gene is TRBV7-9, the J gene TRBJ1-1, with D unresolved. Germline CDR1 SEHNR, CDR2 FQNEAQ (reference sequence). Trimming left V 1 base short and J 0 bases short, with 6 bases between. This CDR3 has 14 residues.

The V call is TRBV28, the J call TRBJ2-7, with 10 bases that match TRBD1. Germline V gene data show CDR1 as MDHEN and CDR2 as SYDVKM. Trimming took 3 bases from V and 2 from J; bases not matched to a gene: 1. There are 14 residues in the CDR3. In DNA, the CDR3 is TGTGCCAGCAGTTTCGGGACAGGGGCCTACGAGCAGTACTTC. Residues: CASSFGTGAYEQYF.

The chain joins TRBV29-1 to TRBJ2-3, with D tentatively TRBD1 (5 bases). Looked up from germline, CDR1 is SQVTM and CDR2 is ANQGSEA. The CDR3 length is 12 residues. Deletions cut 5 bases from V and 2 bases from J, with 8 bases between. The CDR3 nucleotides read TGCAGCGTTAAACAGGTCACAGATACGCAGTATTTT. It is translated as CSVKQVTDTQYF.

The rearrangement links TRBV13 to TRBJ2-5; D is possibly TRBD1 (7 bases). The CDR3 contains 15 residues. Trimming removed 4 bases at V and 5 bases at J, with 17 bases between. The V gene's germline CDR1 is PRHDT and CDR2 FYEKMQ (reference sequence). The CDR3 here is CASSYAGQHGETQYF. CDR3 sequence (DNA): TGTGCCAGCAGCTACGCGGGACAGCACGGGGAGACCCAGTACTTC.

This clone was detected only once. The chain combines TRBV30 with TRBJ2-3; possible D gene TRBD2, 5 bases. The germline V gene has CDR1 GTSNPN and CDR2 SVGIG (reference sequence). The V and J ends lost 0 bases and 3 bases respectively, with 13 bases between them. This CDR3 has 15 residues. The CDR3 spells CAWSVLPRETDTQYF. CDR3 DNA sequence: TGTGCCTGGAGTGTGCTGCCCCGGGAAACAGATACGCAGTATTTT.

This clone showed up just once. The CDR3 nucleotides read TGTGCCAGCAGTCTACCCCGGGGAGGACGCGCCCTTGGTGTGGGGACAGTTCCGGAGACCCAGTACTTC. It yields the protein CASSLPRGGRALGVGTVPETQYF. This sequence joins TRBV27 and TRBJ2-5, with D possibly TRBD1 on 7 matching bases. CDR1 is MNHEY, CDR2 SMNVEV, per germline (reference sequence). V was cut by 5 bases and J by 5 bases, with 42 bases left in between. The CDR3 runs to 23 residues.

The J gene is TRBJ2-7, the V gene TRBV4-2; 9 nucleotides match TRBD2. Per the germline V gene, CDR1 is LGHNA and CDR2 is YNFKEQ. The CDR3 length is 15 residues. After removal of 3 bases from V and 4 bases from J, the junction contained 7 bases not matched to a gene. The DNA of the CDR3 is TGTGCCAGCAGCCACCGTGTAGCGGGAGCGTACGAGCAGTACTTC. Protein sequence: CASSHRVAGAYEQYF.

The chain couples TRBV7-6 to TRBJ2-4, with 8 bases fitting TRBD2. The length of the CDR3 is 16 residues. CDR1 SGHVS and CDR2 FNYEAQ come from the germline V gene. The V segment lost 5 bases and the J segment 4 bases; nucleotides outside the gene matches: 10. The DNA for the CDR3 is TGTGCCAGCAGCCCAGCGGGAGTGGGAGGAAAAAACATTCAGTACTTC. Encoded protein: CASSPAGVGGKNIQYF. The whole variable domain, remainder taken from reference TRBV7-6 and TRBJ2-4, is GAGVSQSPRYKVTKRGQDVALRCDPISGHVSLYWYRQALGQGPEFLTYFNYEAQQDKSGLPNDRFSAERPEGSISTLTIQRTEQRDSAMYRCASSPAGVGGKNIQYFGAGTRLSVL.

The rearrangement links TRBV4-3 to TRBJ1-1, with D possibly TRBD1 on 5 matching bases. Trimming cost V 2 bases and J 3 bases, with 16 bases left between them. This CDR3 contains 16 residues. Germline CDR1 reads LGHNA; CDR2 reads YSLEER. The chain's CDR3 is CASSQNFGRADTEAFF. Here the CDR3 DNA reads TGCGCCAGCAGCCAAAATTTTGGCAGGGCCGACACTGAAGCTTTCTTT.

This rearrangement joins TRBV12-1 to TRBJ2-1; the D call of TRBD2 is as the table states it, not checked on the DNA. TRBV12-1 is shown as a pseudogene. This CDR3 has 19 amino acids. CDR3 nucleotides: TGTGCCAGCAGCCTCTGGGGTCGAGAGAGCGGGAGGGCATACAATGAGCAGTTCTTC. Translated: CASSLWGRESGRAYNEQFF.

The chain is built from TRBV28 and TRBJ2-7; D remains unclear. Trimming removed 7 bases from V and 3 bases from J, with 16 bases in between. CDR3 length: 14 residues. CDR1 and CDR2 from the germline V gene are MDHEN and SYDVKM. This CDR3 reads CASTQERSNYEQYF. Here the CDR3 DNA reads TGTGCCAGCACCCAGGAGAGGTCTAACTACGAGCAGTACTTC. Full variable domain (outside the CDR3, taken from reference TRBV28 and TRBJ2-7): DVKVTQSSRYLVKRTGEKVFLECVQDMDHENMFWYRQDPGLGLRLIYFSYDVKMKEKGDIPEGYSVSREKKERFSLILESASTNQTSMYLCASTQERSNYEQYFGPGTRLTVT.

The chain employs TRBV28 and TRBJ1-1; D not resolved. The CDR3 consists of 13 residues. Deletions cut 6 bases from V and 1 base from J, with 9 bases between. Germline V gene sequence: CDR1 MDHEN, CDR2 SYDVKM. CDR3 loop: CASSPRGNTEAFF. The CDR3 DNA is TGTGCCAGCAGCCCGCGGGGGAACACTGAAGCTTTCTTT.

The rearrangement joins TRBV28 to TRBJ2-7; the D gene is possibly TRBD2 (6 bases). The V end lost 4 bases, the J end lost 3 bases, and 16 bases lay between the germline ends. Germline assignment: CDR1 MDHEN and CDR2 SYDVKM. The CDR3 is made up of 15 amino acids. The CDR3 sequence is CASSYGGGTLYEQYF. The CDR3 bases are TGTGCCAGCAGTTACGGTGGCGGGACCCTCTACGAGCAGTACTTC.

This chain joins TRBV27 and TRBJ1-1; D gene unclear. The CDR3 spans 13 residues. Germline CDR1 MNHEY, CDR2 SMNVEV (reference sequence). Trimming took 6 bases from V and 6 from J, leaving 14 bases between them. The CDR3 bases are TGTGCCAGCAGCTACTACGGTGTCTCTGAAGCTTTCTTT. It encodes CASSYYGVSEAFF.

The rearrangement links TRBV30 to TRBJ2-4; a possible D gene is TRBD1 (6 bases). The germline CDR1 and CDR2 sequences are GTSNPN and SVGIG (reference sequence). V shed 5 bases and J shed 4 bases, with 9 bases lying between them. The CDR3 runs 12 residues. The CDR3 reads CAWGDNKNIQYF. In DNA, the CDR3 is TGTGCCTGGGGGGACAATAAAAACATTCAGTACTTC.

This clone appeared once. The chain has TRBV9 and TRBJ2-1, with a weak D call TRBD2 (5 bases). V lost 4 bases, J lost 2 bases, and 13 bases lay in between. This CDR3 is 15 amino acids long. CDR1 is SGDLS, CDR2 YYNGEE, per germline. The DNA for the CDR3 is TGTGCCAGCAGCTCGTCCGGGAACGCCTACAATGAGCAGTTCTTC. It specifies CASSSSGNAYNEQFF.

The CDR3 reads CASSLGGNYGYTF. The CDR3 DNA follows: TGTGCCAGCAGTTTAGGCGGAAACTATGGCTACACCTTC. The genes are TRBV27 and TRBJ1-2; D is unclear. The ends were cut back, 2 bases at V and 2 bases at J, with 6 bases in the middle. There are 13 residues in the CDR3. Germline values: CDR1 MNHEY, CDR2 SMNVEV (reference sequence).

On this clone: A read error may explain this, as a much larger clone is one base away. V and J are TRBV7-9 and TRBJ1-2; D is unresolved. This CDR3 has 14 amino acids. Germline V lookup: CDR1 SEHNR, CDR2 FQNEAQ (reference sequence). The V end lost 6 bases, the J end lost 2 bases, and 13 bases lay between the germline ends. DNA for the CDR3: TGTGCCAGCAGGCGGGAGGGTGGGAACTATGGCTACACCTTC. Encoded protein: CASRREGGNYGYTF.

The J gene is TRBJ1-5, the V gene TRBV5-6; no clear D gene. This CDR3 is 15 amino acids long. Between the trimmed V and J ends, which lost 0 bases and 2 bases, there was a span of 9 bases. The germline V gene has CDR1 SGHDT and CDR2 YYEEEE. The CDR3 coding sequence is TGTGCCAGCAGCTTGGGGGGAAGTGGCAATCAGCCCCAGCATTTT. The encoded protein is CASSLGGSGNQPQHF. Based on the CDR3 plus reference TRBV5-6 and TRBJ1-5, the full variable domain is DAGVTQSPTHLIKTRGQQVTLRCSPKSGHDTVSWYQQALGQGPQFIFQYYEEEERQRGNFPDRFSGHQFPNYSSELNVNALLLGDSALYLCASSLGGSGNQPQHFGDGTRLSIL.

The chain employs TRBV7-8 and TRBJ1-5; TRBD1 matches 10 bases. Losses at the gene ends were 0 bases for V and 7 bases for J; bases not matched to a gene: 6. Looked up from germline, CDR1 is SGHVS and CDR2 is FQNEAQ. This CDR3 region has 16 residues. The CDR3 sequence is CASSLARTGGVQPQHF. The CDR3 DNA follows: TGTGCCAGCAGCTTAGCGAGGACAGGGGGAGTACAGCCCCAGCATTTT. Variable domain in full (rest from reference TRBV7-8 and TRBJ1-5): GAGVSQSPRYKVAKRGQDVALRCDPISGHVSLFWYQQALGQGPEFLTYFQNEAQLDKSGLPSDRFFAERPEGSVSTLKIQRTQQEDSAVYLCASSLARTGGVQPQHFGDGTRLSIL.

Remarks on this clone: Distinct nucleotide sequences in the sample also encode this CDR3. The CDR3 sequence is CASRSQGTMNTEAFF. CDR3 coding DNA: TGTGCCAGCAGGTCACAGGGGACCATGAACACTGAAGCTTTCTTT. This chain uses TRBV2 with TRBJ1-1, with TRBD1 matching 7 bases. The CDR3 runs 15 residues. V was pared by 6 bases and J by 0 bases, with 7 bases of the junction left unmatched. Germline V gene sequence: CDR1 SNHLY, CDR2 FYNNEI.

The chain joins TRBV13 to TRBJ1-1; TRBD1 agrees at 7 bases. Germline CDR1 is PRHDT and CDR2 is FYEKMQ (reference sequence). The length of the CDR3 is 17 residues. The J segment lost 0 bases and the V segment lost 5 bases, leaving 12 bases of the junction unmatched. The CDR3 protein is CASSPRGPPGVNTEAFF. The DNA of the CDR3 is TGTGCCAGCAGCCCTAGGGGGCCCCCCGGGGTGAACACTGAAGCTTTCTTT.

The V call is TRBV28, the J call TRBJ1-5, with a tentative D call TRBD1 (5 bases). The germline V and J ends were trimmed by 6 bases and 3 bases, with 18 bases remaining between them. Germline CDR1 and CDR2: MDHEN and SYDVKM. The CDR3 extends over 16 amino acids. CDR3 in DNA: TGTGCCAGCAGCTTGACCGAAATGACAGACAATCAGCCCCAGCATTTT. It codes for CASSLTEMTDNQPQHF.